This T cell receptor beta chain stems from a study of blood T cells in healthy people across ages. Concerning this clonotype: The antigen remains unidentified.

Broader study findings: In long-lived donors, naive CD4+ cell counts and diversity exceeded those of aged donors.

Per germline, CDR1 SGHRS and CDR2 YFSETQ. There are 15 residues in the CDR3. The V end lost 4 bases, the J end lost 0 bases, and 14 bases lay between the germline ends. The second PCR ran about 6 to 11 cycles with a sample-barcoded 5' primer and J-beta primers. TCRdb analysed the 5' RACE reads with MiXCR anew, one entry per CDR3 protein. This repertoire shows about 1.4 million distinct CDR3 sequences, around 55% found once; its top ten account for 6.5% to 8.5%. Sequencing used blood. The V call is TRBV5-1, the J call TRBJ2-7, with D possibly being TRBD1 (6 bases). The TCR comes from a man aged 18 to 35 in good health. The CDR3 sequence: CASSRTAQSSYEQYF. CDR3 nucleotides: TGCGCCAGCAGCCGGACAGCCCAGAGCTCCTACGAGCAGTACTTC.